The source of this T cell receptor beta chain is a study of OX40 agonist ivuxolimab in advanced cancers. V lost 4 bases, J lost 0 bases, and 16 bases lay in between. CDR1 is MGHRA, CDR2 YSYEKL, per germline. The CDR3 contains 16 residues. Clones were read by immunoSEQ multiplex PCR, and TCRdb kept only the in-frame ones, dropping some. Of 65,000 to 95,000 clones in the sample, approximately 94% were seen once. This clonotype was sampled from an adult with an advanced solid tumor such as melanoma, head and neck, liver or kidney cancer. The chain uses TRBV4-1 and TRBJ2-7; a weak D match, TRBD2 (6 bases). The starting material was CD4+ or CD8+ T cells sorted from blood, obtained in a trial of the OX40 agonist ivuxolimab. Here the CDR3 DNA reads TGCGCCAGCAGCCCCGGGTCACGGGAGCCCTCCTACGAGCAGTACTTC. This codes for CASSPGSREPSYEQYF.